The 27 T cell receptor beta chains reported below all come from one sample, sequenced in a study of T cell responses to AZD1222 COVID-19 vaccine. The repertoire was sequenced with immunoSEQ multiplex PCR; TCRdb's copy has only in-frame clones and lacks some. The table shows about 120,000 clones, with more than 85% occurring only once. Sequencing was performed on peripheral blood, taken on day 0 of AZD1222 vaccination. The receptors shown here come from an adult in good health.

This chain links TRBV3-1 (or the pseudogene TRBV3-2) with TRBJ1-4; no reliable D call. V lost 4 bases and J 8 bases, leaving 14 bases between the germline ends. The CDR3 spans 14 residues. CDR1 LGHDT and CDR2 YNNKEL come from the germline V gene (reference sequence). The CDR3 protein is CASSPLSGREKLFF. The CDR3 DNA follows: TGTGCCAGCAGCCCCTTGTCGGGCCGGGAAAAACTGTTTTTT.

The CDR3 nucleotides are TGTGCCAGCAGCGTGGATCGGGCCACCGGGGAGCTGTTTTTT. Residues: CASSVDRATGELFF. The genes are TRBV5-4 and TRBJ2-2; D gene ambiguous. V shed 4 bases and J shed 4 bases, with 11 bases lying between them. Germline V gene sequence: CDR1 SGHNT, CDR2 YYREEE (reference sequence). This CDR3 spans 14 amino acids.

The V gene is TRBV5-6, the J gene TRBJ2-7; D uncertain. The length of the CDR3 is 14 residues. Germline CDR1 SGHDT, CDR2 YYEEEE. Trimming stripped 4 bases from V and 0 bases from J, with 11 bases between. CDR3 amino acids: CASSPDGLSYEQYF. In nucleotides, the CDR3 is TGTGCCAGCAGCCCGGACGGGCTCTCCTACGAGCAGTACTTC.

The rearrangement uses TRBV30 and TRBJ1-6, with 11 bases lining up with TRBD1. The CDR3 is 15 amino acids. Germline values: CDR1 GTSNPN, CDR2 SVGIG (reference sequence). V gave up 0 bases and J gave up 9 bases; unmatched junction bases: 4. CDR3: CAWSVGTGGFSPLHF. The CDR3 DNA sequence: TGTGCCTGGAGTGTAGGGACAGGGGGATTTTCACCCCTCCACTTT.

The chain carries TRBV9 and TRBJ1-6, with D uncertain. V shed 2 bases and J shed 1 base, with 10 bases lying between them. CDR3 size: 16 residues. CDR1 and CDR2 from the germline V gene are SGDLS and YYNGEE. Here the CDR3 DNA reads TGTGCCAGCAGCGTCGGCCCAGCGTCCTATAATTCACCCCTCCACTTT. This sequence encodes CASSVGPASYNSPLHF.

This clone was detected a few times. This chain connects TRBV15 to TRBJ1-5, with 7 nucleotides matching TRBD1. After removal of 3 bases from V and 6 bases from J, the junction contained 8 bases not matched to a gene. This CDR3 has 15 amino acids. Germline CDR1 LNHNV, CDR2 YYDKDF (reference sequence). CDR3 in amino acids: CATSSDREGSQPQHF. The CDR3 DNA follows: TGTGCCACCAGCAGTGACAGGGAGGGCAGTCAGCCCCAGCATTTT.

The chain couples TRBV12-3 or TRBV12-4 to TRBJ2-7, with D hard to call. V lost 8 bases and J lost 3, with 14 bases in between. The CDR3 extends over 13 amino acids. CDR3 in DNA: TGTGCCAGCTGGGCGCAGGATAGCTACGAGCAGTACTTC. Translating gives CASWAQDSYEQYF.

This clone was detected once. This rearrangement joins TRBV7-8 to TRBJ1-5, with D unresolved. CDR1 and CDR2 from the germline V gene are SGHVS and FQNEAQ. The CDR3 consists of 14 residues. The ends were cut back, 5 bases at V and 1 base at J, with 9 bases in the middle. Here the CDR3 DNA reads TGTGCCAGCAGCCGCGACCGGAGCAATCAGCCCCAGCATTTT. Translating gives CASSRDRSNQPQHF. Full variable domain (outside the CDR3, taken from reference TRBV7-8 and TRBJ1-5): GAGVSQSPRYKVAKRGQDVALRCDPISGHVSLFWYQQALGQGPEFLTYFQNEAQLDKSGLPSDRFFAERPEGSVSTLKIQRTQQEDSAVYLCASSRDRSNQPQHFGDGTRLSIL.

In this sample, this clone turned up a few times. V and J are TRBV24-1 and TRBJ2-2, with D unresolved. Germline CDR1 and CDR2: KGHDR and SFDVKD. The CDR3 runs to 14 residues. Deletions cut 4 bases from V and 4 bases from J, with 9 bases between. CDR3 region: CATSDLMGTGELFF. CDR3 sequence (DNA): TGTGCCACCAGTGACCTGATGGGCACCGGGGAGCTGTTTTTT.

V and J are TRBV14 and TRBJ2-1, with TRBD2 as a possible D gene (6 bases). CDR3 size: 15 residues. V was trimmed by 3 bases and J by 5 bases, leaving 14 bases between them. CDR1 SGHDN and CDR2 FVKESK come from the germline V gene. CDR3: CASSHGGTLDNEQFF. The DNA of the CDR3 is TGTGCCAGCAGCCACGGGGGTACACTCGACAATGAGCAGTTCTTC. The whole variable domain, remainder taken from reference TRBV14 and TRBJ2-1, is EAGVTQFPSHSVIEKGQTVTLRCDPISGHDNLYWYRRVMGKEIKFLLHFVKESKQDESGMPNNRFLAERTGGTYSTLKVQPAELEDSGVYFCASSHGGTLDNEQFFGPGTRLTVL.

V gene TRBV2 combines with J gene TRBJ1-2; perhaps TRBD1 as D (5 bases). The CDR3 has 14 residues. Trimming removed 6 bases from V and 4 bases from J, with 15 bases in between. CDR1 is SNHLY, CDR2 FYNNEI, per germline. CDR3 region: CASRESEGVYGYTF. The CDR3 DNA follows: TGTGCCAGCAGGGAGTCCGAAGGGGTCTATGGCTACACCTTC.

This clone was recorded once. This chain connects TRBV9 to TRBJ2-7; D remains ambiguous. Germline-derived CDR1 and CDR2 are SGDLS and YYNGEE. The CDR3 runs to 14 residues. With 4 bases removed from V and 4 bases from J, the gap between germline ends came to 15 bases. The chain's CDR3 is CASSPRPGPYEQYF. The CDR3 DNA follows: TGTGCCAGCAGCCCCCGACCTGGGCCATACGAGCAGTACTTC.

The V and J genes are TRBV28 and TRBJ1-4, with 10 bases aligning to TRBD1. In germline, CDR1 is MDHEN, CDR2 SYDVKM. This CDR3 has 15 residues. Trimming removed 6 bases from V and 7 bases from J; junction bases left unmatched: 8. The CDR3 DNA sequence: TGTGCCAGCAGGGCTGACAGGGGGCAACGTGAAAAACTGTTTTTT. Its protein is CASRADRGQREKLFF.

The chain recombines TRBV3-1 (or the pseudogene TRBV3-2) with TRBJ1-6, with D maybe TRBD1 (5 bases). Germline CDR1 is LGHDT and CDR2 is YNNKEL (reference sequence). V was pared by 3 bases and J by 6 bases, with 6 bases between. CDR3 length: 13 amino acids. CDR3 in DNA: TGTGCCAGCAGCCACGACAGTAATTCACCCCTCCACTTT. Residues: CASSHDSNSPLHF.

The chain combines TRBV18 with TRBJ1-4, with D tentatively TRBD1 (6 bases). The CDR3 is 16 amino acids. CDR1 is KGHSH and CDR2 is LQKENI in the germline V gene. V was shortened by 3 bases and J by 5 bases, with 16 bases between the two germline ends. CDR3 amino acids: CASSPLPGQGNEKLFF. In nucleotides, the CDR3 is TGTGCCAGCTCACCCCTCCCTGGTCAGGGGAATGAAAAACTGTTTTTT.

This rearrangement joins TRBV3-1 (or the pseudogene TRBV3-2) to TRBJ2-6, with D possibly TRBD2 on 6 matching bases. V lost 5 bases and J 0 bases, leaving 14 bases between the germline ends. The CDR3 loop spans 17 amino acids. CDR1 LGHDT and CDR2 YNNKEL come from the germline V gene (reference sequence). The CDR3 coding sequence is TGTGCCAGCAGCTGGGACTCGCCACTCTCTGGGGCCAACGTCCTGACTTTC. Amino acid sequence: CASSWDSPLSGANVLTF.

This clone occurred a few times. This chain uses TRBV11-2 with TRBJ2-7, with 8 bases lining up with TRBD2. CDR1 SGHAT and CDR2 FQNNGV come from the germline V gene. V lost 1 base and J lost 1; bases outside the gene matches: 6. CDR3 length equals 16 residues. The CDR3 sequence: CASSLVLREGSYEQYF. CDR3 coding DNA: TGTGCCAGCAGCTTAGTCCTACGGGAGGGATCCTACGAGCAGTACTTC.

The J gene is TRBJ2-6, the V gene TRBV6-1; no clear D. The CDR3 has 17 residues. V was trimmed by 4 bases and J by 0 bases, leaving 13 bases between them. In germline, CDR1 is MNHNS, CDR2 SASEGT. CDR3: CASSVGILTSGANVLTF. The CDR3 DNA sequence: TGTGCCAGCAGTGTAGGGATCTTAACCTCTGGGGCCAACGTCCTGACTTTC.

The chain joins TRBV27 to TRBJ1-2; D is ambiguous. V gave up 5 bases and J gave up 7 bases, with 11 bases separating them. Per germline, CDR1 MNHEY and CDR2 SMNVEV (reference sequence). CDR3 size: 12 residues. The CDR3 sequence: CASSPSFGGYTF. The CDR3 coding sequence is TGTGCCAGCAGTCCCAGTTTTGGTGGCTACACCTTC.

This clone was detected once. The chain employs TRBV28 and TRBJ2-7; perhaps TRBD1 as D (6 bases). The CDR3 is 17 amino acids. Germline V gene lookup returns CDR1 MDHEN and CDR2 SYDVKM. Between the trimmed V and J ends, which lost 1 base and 2 bases, there was a span of 18 bases. CDR3 DNA sequence: TGTGCCAGCAGTTTATTGGTAAACAGGGACGGGGCCTACGAGCAGTACTTC. It translates to CASSLLVNRDGAYEQYF.

The V and J genes are TRBV5-1 and TRBJ2-2; no firm D call. The CDR3 contains 13 residues. Germline loops: CDR1 SGHRS, CDR2 YFSETQ. V was clipped by 5 bases and J by 7 bases, with 12 bases between them. The CDR3 bases are TGCGCCAGCAGTTATTTAGGGCACGGGGAGCTGTTTTTT. Protein sequence: CASSYLGHGELFF.

The CDR3 spells CASSLWGENTEAFF. The CDR3 coding sequence is TGTGCCAGCAGTTTATGGGGGGAGAACACTGAAGCTTTCTTT. The chain recombines TRBV28 with TRBJ1-1; D is perhaps TRBD1 (5 bases). V lost 0 bases to trimming and J lost 1 base, with 6 bases between them. CDR3 length equals 14 residues. The germline V gene has CDR1 MDHEN and CDR2 SYDVKM.

The CDR3 coding sequence is TGTGCCAGCCTCCTCGGCGGTGAGCAGTTCTTC. Its translation is CASLLGGEQFF. The chain combines TRBV13 with TRBJ2-1, with unresolved D. This CDR3 has 11 residues. V was pared by 8 bases and J by 9 bases, with 11 bases between. Germline loops: CDR1 PRHDT, CDR2 FYEKMQ (reference sequence).

This chain uses TRBV11-2 with TRBJ1-2, with 8 bases that match TRBD1. Losses at the gene ends were 1 base for V and 5 bases for J; bases not matched to a gene: 6. Germline-derived CDR1 and CDR2 are SGHAT and FQNNGV. The CDR3 runs to 15 residues. CDR3 nucleotide sequence: TGTGCCAGCAGCTTAGCGGGCGACAGGGGATATGGCTACACCTTC. Encoded protein: CASSLAGDRGYGYTF. The full variable domain, completed using reference TRBV11-2 and TRBJ1-2, is EAGVAQSPRYKIIEKRQSVAFWCNPISGHATLYWYQQILGQGPKLLIQFQNNGVVDDSQLPKDRFSAERLKGVDSTLKIQPAKLEDSAVYLCASSLAGDRGYGYTFGSGTRLTVV.

The chain carries TRBV7-6 and TRBJ1-4; 7 positions match TRBD1. Trimming cost V 5 bases and J 4 bases; bases outside gene matches: 7. The CDR3 length is 15 residues. Germline assignment: CDR1 SGHVS and CDR2 FNYEAQ. CDR3 sequence reads: CASSPTGQYNEKLFF. The CDR3 bases are TGTGCCAGCAGCCCAACGGGACAGTATAATGAAAAACTGTTTTTT.

DNA for the CDR3: TGTGCCAGCAAAACTCTCACAGGGTCCTACGAGCAGTACTTC. Amino acid sequence: CASKTLTGSYEQYF. The chain uses TRBV27 and TRBJ2-7, with D tentatively TRBD1 (6 bases). The V gene lost 7 bases and the J gene lost 1 base, with 14 bases spanning the gap. Germline lookup yields CDR1 MNHEY and CDR2 SMNVEV (reference sequence). There are 14 residues in the CDR3.

This clone occurred once. The chain carries TRBV5-6 and TRBJ2-7; 10 bases are shared with TRBD2. The CDR3 loop spans 13 amino acids. CDR1 SGHDT and CDR2 YYEEEE come from the germline V gene. V dropped 6 bases and J dropped 7; count of bases not matched to a gene: 7. For the CDR3, the DNA is TGTGCCAGCACCCAGCTAGCGGGAGTTGAGCAGTACTTC. It encodes CASTQLAGVEQYF.